One T cell receptor beta chain is described in this entry. Its target is not known. TCRdb redid the calling of the reads with MiXCR, one entry per CDR3 protein. The data hold tens of thousands of distinct CDR3 sequences, with roughly a fifth observed a single time. Germline V gene data show CDR1 as SGHTA and CDR2 as FQGNSA. This CDR3 comprises 15 residues. V lost 5 bases to trimming and J lost 3 bases, with 16 bases between them. The data originate from a study of T cell repertoires in cytomegalovirus infection. Study information: It was the public TCR beta signatures that indicated both CMV infection and matching HLA type.

Whole-study results and caveats: Cumulative frequency of public TCR beta families picked out carriers of CMV plus the relevant HLA. CMV-specific TCR beta clonotypes restricted by HLA-C dominated the ex vivo response.

The chain employs TRBV7-2 and TRBJ1-2; D gene unclear. The sample in question was CD8+ T cells from cultured PBMCs, obtained from culture after CMV antigen stimulation. The receptor's source is a human donor in good health (CMV status not recorded). Some clones in this sample may be carry-over from other donors' samples. CDR3 bases: TGTGCCAGCAGCAAGCCAATAGGGAGGGACTATGGCTACACCTTC. Amino acid sequence: CASSKPIGRDYGYTF.